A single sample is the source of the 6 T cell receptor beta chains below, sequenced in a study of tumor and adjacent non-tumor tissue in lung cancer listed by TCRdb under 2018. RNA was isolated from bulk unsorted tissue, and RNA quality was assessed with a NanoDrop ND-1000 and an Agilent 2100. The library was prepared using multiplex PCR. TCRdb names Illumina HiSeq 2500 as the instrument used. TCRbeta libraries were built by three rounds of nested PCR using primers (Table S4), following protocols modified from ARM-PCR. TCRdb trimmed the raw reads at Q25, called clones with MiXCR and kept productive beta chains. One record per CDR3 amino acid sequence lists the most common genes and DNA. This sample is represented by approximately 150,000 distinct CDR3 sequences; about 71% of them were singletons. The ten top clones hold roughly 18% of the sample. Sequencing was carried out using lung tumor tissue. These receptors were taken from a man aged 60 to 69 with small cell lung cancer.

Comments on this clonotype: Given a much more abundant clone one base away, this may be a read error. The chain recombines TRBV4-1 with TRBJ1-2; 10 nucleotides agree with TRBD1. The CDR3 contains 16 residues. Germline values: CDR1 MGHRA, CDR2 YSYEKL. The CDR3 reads CARSQVDRGSLYGYTF. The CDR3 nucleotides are TGCGCCAGGAGCCAGGTGGACAGGGGGAGCCTCTATGGCTACACCTTC.

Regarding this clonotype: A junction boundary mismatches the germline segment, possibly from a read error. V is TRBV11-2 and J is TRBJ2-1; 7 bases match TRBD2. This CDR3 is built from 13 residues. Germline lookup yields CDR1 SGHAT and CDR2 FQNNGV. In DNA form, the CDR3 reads TGTACCAGCAGCCTCGGACTAGTCAACGAGCAGTTCTTC. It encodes CTSSLGLVNEQFF.

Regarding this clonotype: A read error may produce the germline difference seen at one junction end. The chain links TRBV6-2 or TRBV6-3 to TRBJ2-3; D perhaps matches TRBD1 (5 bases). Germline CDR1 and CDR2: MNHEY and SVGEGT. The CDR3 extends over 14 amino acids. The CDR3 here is CATTLDTVRDTEYF. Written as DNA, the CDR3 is TGTGCCACCACTTTGGATACTGTCAGGGATACGGAGTATTTT.

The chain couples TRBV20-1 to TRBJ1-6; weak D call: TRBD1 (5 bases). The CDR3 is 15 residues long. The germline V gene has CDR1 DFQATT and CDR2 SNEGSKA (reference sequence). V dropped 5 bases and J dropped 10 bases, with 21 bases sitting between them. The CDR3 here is CSALDRQVRGSPLHF. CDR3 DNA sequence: TGCAGTGCTCTAGATAGGCAGGTTCGGGGGTCACCCCTCCACTTT.

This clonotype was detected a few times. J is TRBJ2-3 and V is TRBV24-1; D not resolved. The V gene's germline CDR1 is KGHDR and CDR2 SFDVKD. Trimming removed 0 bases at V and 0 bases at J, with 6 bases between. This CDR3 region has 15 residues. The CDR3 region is CATSDLADSTDTQYF. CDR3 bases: TGTGCCACCAGTGATTTGGCAGATAGCACAGATACGCAGTATTTT.

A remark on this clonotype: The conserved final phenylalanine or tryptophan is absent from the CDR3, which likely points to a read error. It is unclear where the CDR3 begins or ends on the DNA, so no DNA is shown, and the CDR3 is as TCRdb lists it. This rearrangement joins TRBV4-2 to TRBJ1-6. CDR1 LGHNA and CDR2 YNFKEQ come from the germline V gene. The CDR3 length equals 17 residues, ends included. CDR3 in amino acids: CASSQETRSSYNSPFHV.